This T cell receptor (beta chain) was sequenced during a study of neurological immune-mediated disorders. Study conclusions and caveats: TCR clonal expansion peaked in HTLV-1-associated myelopathy patients and was lowest in multiple sclerosis patients.

Volunteers at a blood bank in Maryland, USA, were the healthy controls. For the unsorted libraries, 2 million PBMCs stored at -80 C served as input. This clonotype was observed at least ten times. The antigen is undetermined. Germline V gene sequence: CDR1 SGHRS, CDR2 YFSETQ. The CDR3 has 15 amino acids. Germline trimming cut 2 bases from V and 3 bases from J; bases unmatched to any gene: 3. TCRdb re-called the 5' RACE reads through MiXCR, storing one row per CDR3 protein. The table lists some 29,000 distinct CDR3 sequences, around 12% of them singletons. The sequenced sample was PBMCs. The genes are TRBV5-1 and TRBJ2-1; TRBD2 matches at 9 bases. The TCR originated in a man in his sixties in good health. The DNA of the CDR3 is TGCGCCAGCAGCTTCACTAGCGGGTTCTACAATGAGCAGTTCTTC. Amino acid sequence: CASSFTSGFYNEQFF.